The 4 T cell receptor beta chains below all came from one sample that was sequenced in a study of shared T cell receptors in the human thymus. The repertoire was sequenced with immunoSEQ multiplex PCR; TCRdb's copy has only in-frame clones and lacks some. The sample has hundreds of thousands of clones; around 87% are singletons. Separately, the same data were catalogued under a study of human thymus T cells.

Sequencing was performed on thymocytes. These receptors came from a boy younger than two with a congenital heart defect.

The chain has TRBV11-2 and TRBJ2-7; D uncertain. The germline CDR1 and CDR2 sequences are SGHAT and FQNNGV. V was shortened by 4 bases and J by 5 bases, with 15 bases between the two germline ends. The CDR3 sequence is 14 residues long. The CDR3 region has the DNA TGTGCCAGCAGCTCGCCTACCCCCTCGGACGAGCAGTACTTC. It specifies CASSSPTPSDEQYF.

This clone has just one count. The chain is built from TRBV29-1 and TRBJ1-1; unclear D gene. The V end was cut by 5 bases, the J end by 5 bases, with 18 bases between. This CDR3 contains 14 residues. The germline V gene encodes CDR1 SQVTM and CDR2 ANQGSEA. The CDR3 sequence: CSVSPGRARTEAFF. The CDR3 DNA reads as TGCAGCGTTTCCCCCGGGAGGGCGCGGACTGAAGCTTTCTTT.

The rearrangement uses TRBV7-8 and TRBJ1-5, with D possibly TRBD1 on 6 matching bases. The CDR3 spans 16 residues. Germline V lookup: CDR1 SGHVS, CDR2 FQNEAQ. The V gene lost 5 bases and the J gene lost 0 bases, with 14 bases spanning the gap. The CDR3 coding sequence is TGTGCCAGCAGCAAGACAGGACCTTATAGCAATCAGCCCCAGCATTTT. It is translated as CASSKTGPYSNQPQHF.

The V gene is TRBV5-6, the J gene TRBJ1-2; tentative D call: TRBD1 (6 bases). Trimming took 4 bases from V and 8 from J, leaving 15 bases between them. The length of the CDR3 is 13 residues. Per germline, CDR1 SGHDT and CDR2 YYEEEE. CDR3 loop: CASSGTGIQGYTF. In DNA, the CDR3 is TGTGCCAGCAGCGGAACAGGGATACAGGGCTACACCTTC.